This is a list of T cell receptor beta chains from one sample in a study of blood T cell repertoires in COVID-19. TCRdb keeps only in-frame clones here, not all; method: immunoSEQ multiplex PCR. The sample yields 150,000 or so clones, around 80% seen once. Material for sequencing was peripheral blood. Receptors were obtained from a man between 60 and 70 years old with active or convalescent COVID-19. The CDR3 runs from the conserved cysteine through the conserved F or W. Each record gives: clone size, D gene, V gene, J gene, CDR3 DNA, CDR3 protein. A D gene is named only where the DNA matches it firmly. The size of a clone is reported for some rows only, either as once, few or many, or as a class for expanded clones.

NA,TRBD1,TRBV28,TRBJ1-2,TGTGCCAGCAGGAGATCCGGGACAGGGACAAGCTACACCTTC,CASRRSGTGTSYTF
NA,NA,TRBV19,TRBJ1-1,TGTGCCAGTAGCGTCGGGGGGGCGATTGGAGCTTTCTTT,CASSVGGAIGAFF
NA,TRBD2,TRBV11-2,TRBJ2-7,TGTGCCAGCAGACACGACGGGGGTCGGGAGGGAGTAACCTACGAGCAGTACTTC,CASRHDGGREGVTYEQYF
NA,NA,TRBV7-9,TRBJ2-2,TGTGCCAGCAGCTCCGTTTATGGGGAGCTGTTTTTT,CASSSVYGELFF
few,TRBD2,TRBV9,TRBJ2-2,TGTGCCAGCAGCGTAGAGAGCGGGGGGAACACCGGGGAGCTGTTTTTT,CASSVESGGNTGELFF
NA,NA,TRBV5-4,TRBJ2-7,TGTGCCAGCAGCTTGGTCCGGGGCGAGCAGTACTTC,CASSLVRGEQYF
NA,NA,TRBV7-9,TRBJ2-5,TGTGCCAGCAGCCCGGGTCTGGAGGGACGTGAGACCCAGTACTTC,CASSPGLEGRETQYF
many,TRBD2,TRBV4-2,TRBJ2-1,TGTGCCAGCAGCCAAGATGCGGAGCGGGAGAGGGTAAGTGAGCAGTTCTTC,CASSQDAERERVSEQFF
NA,NA,TRBV29-1,TRBJ2-7,TGCAGCGTTGGAGGGAATGTGGAACCGGGGCAGTACTTC,CSVGGNVEPGQYF
NA,NA,TRBV5-6,TRBJ2-7,TGTGCCAGCAGCCTAGGATGGACTCCCTACGAGCAGTACTTC,CASSLGWTPYEQYF
NA,NA,TRBV7-3,TRBJ2-3,TGTGCCAGCAGCTTAACCCCGGGATGGGATACGCAGTATTTT,CASSLTPGWDTQYF
NA,NA,TRBV20-1,TRBJ1-2,TGCAGTGCTAGTTCCCCAGGGGTCGTATCGGCTAGGACCTTC,CSASSPGVVSARTF
many,NA,TRBV6-5,TRBJ2-5,TGTGCCAGCAGTTACTCGGCCCAACCGACTGAGACCCAGTACTTC,CASSYSAQPTETQYF
NA,TRBD2,TRBV9,TRBJ2-1,TGTGCCAGCAGCGAGGGCCTAGCGGGAGACTACAATGAGCAGTTCTTC,CASSEGLAGDYNEQFF
NA,NA,TRBV7-3,TRBJ1-1,TGTGCCAGCAGCCCGGCGGGGATTATCACTGAAGCTTTCTTT,CASSPAGIITEAFF
NA,NA,TRBV6-5,TRBJ1-5,TGTGCCAGCAGTCGTTCACAGGGCCAGCGGCCCCAGCATTTT,CASSRSQGQRPQHF
NA,NA,TRBV28,TRBJ1-2,TGTGCCAGCAGCTCTTCAGGGGCCCCAGAGGGCTACACCTTC,CASSSSGAPEGYTF
NA,TRBD1,TRBV24-1,TRBJ1-3,TGTGCCACCAGTGACCGGACAGGGTCTGGAAACACCATATATTTT,CATSDRTGSGNTIYF
NA,NA,TRBV2,TRBJ2-3,TGTGCCAGCAGTGCGCAGCGGCCCATCACAGATACGCAGTATTTT,CASSAQRPITDTQYF
NA,NA,TRBV19,TRBJ2-1,TGTGCCAGTAGTAGCCGGGGTTGGGATGAGCAGTTCTTC,CASSSRGWDEQFF
NA,TRBD1,TRBV30,TRBJ1-5,TGTGCCTGGGGACAGGGGAGCAATCAGCCCCAGCATTTT,CAWGQGSNQPQHF
NA,NA,TRBV3-1/TRBV3-2,TRBJ1-1,TGTGCCAGCACCCGTCAGGGGAACACTGAAGCTTTCTTT,CASTRQGNTEAFF
NA,NA,TRBV4-3,TRBJ1-2,TGCGCCAGCAGCCAAGATCGGGAGTACGGCTACACCTTC,CASSQDREYGYTF
NA,NA,TRBV10-3,TRBJ1-4,TGTGCCATCAGTCCTCAGGGCACCTTTGAAAAACTGTTTTTT,CAISPQGTFEKLFF
once,NA,TRBV7-3,TRBJ1-3,TGTGCCAGCAGCTCACCAGAAATAGGAAACACCATATATTTT,CASSSPEIGNTIYF
NA,NA,TRBV21-1,TRBJ2-1,TGTGCCAGCAGCAAAGAGGGGACTGTCTACAATGAGCAGTTCTTC,CASSKEGTVYNEQFF
NA,TRBD1,TRBV24-1,TRBJ2-2,TGTGCCACGTCTGACAGGGCGGGCGGGGAGCTGTTTTTT,CATSDRAGGELFF
few,TRBD1,TRBV7-3,TRBJ1-5,TGTGCCAGCAGCTTAGCCGGGACAGGGTGTTACCAGCCCCAGCATTTT,CASSLAGTGCYQPQHF
NA,TRBD2,TRBV7-2,TRBJ2-3,TGTGCCAGCAGCCTAGCGGGAGGGAGGGATACGCAGTATTTT,CASSLAGGRDTQYF
NA,NA,TRBV24-1,TRBJ2-7,TGTGCCACCAGTCCCCGGTCAGGTTCGACCTACGAGCAGTACTTC,CATSPRSGSTYEQYF
many,NA,TRBV6-2/TRBV6-3,TRBJ2-6,TGTGCCAGCAGTCTATCTAGATACTCTGGGGCCAACGTCCTGACTTTC,CASSLSRYSGANVLTF
NA,NA,TRBV6-5,TRBJ2-2,TGTGCCGGCGGGAAGAAGCGGTCGAACACCGGGGAGCTGTTTTTT,CAGGKKRSNTGELFF
NA,NA,TRBV18,TRBJ2-3,TGTGCCAGCTCACCATCTATACCAGGGAGCACAGATACGCAGTATTTT,CASSPSIPGSTDTQYF
NA,TRBD1,TRBV19,TRBJ1-2,TGTGCCAGCAGGGTGGGGACAGACTATGGCTACACCTTC,CASRVGTDYGYTF
NA,TRBD1,TRBV10-1,TRBJ2-3,TGCGCCAGCAGTGAGTCCCTCAGGACAGGGGGTACAGATACGCAGTATTTT,CASSESLRTGGTDTQYF
NA,NA,TRBV28,TRBJ2-7,TGTGCCACCGAGACACTCTACGAGCAGTACTTC,CATETLYEQYF
NA,TRBD1,TRBV28,TRBJ1-1,TGTGCCAGCAACAGGGGACGTCTGGGCACTGAAGCTTTCTTT,CASNRGRLGTEAFF
NA,NA,TRBV2,TRBJ2-3,TGTGCCACGGGACTCCAGCACACAGATACGCAGTATTTT,CATGLQHTDTQYF
NA,TRBD1,TRBV7-9,TRBJ2-7,TGTGCCAGCAGCTTAGGATCGACAGGGAGAAGGGGATACGAGCAGTACTTC,CASSLGSTGRRGYEQYF
NA,NA,TRBV4-1,TRBJ1-1,TGCGCCAGCAGCCGCCAACTGGGTGAGGCTGGGGGGAGTCGAAACACTGAAGCTTTCTTT,CASSRQLGEAGGSRNTEAFF
once,NA,TRBV4-3,TRBJ1-6,TGCGCCAGCAGCCAAGAGGATAGGACGGGGTCACCCCTCCACTTT,CASSQEDRTGSPLHF
NA,TRBD1,TRBV28,TRBJ1-5,TGTGCCAGCAGTTTACCAGTACAGGGGGCCAGCAATCAGCCCCAGCATTTT,CASSLPVQGASNQPQHF
once,TRBD2,TRBV7-2,TRBJ2-7,TGTGCCAGCAGCTTAGCCGGGACTAGCGGGAGCTCGGTTTCCTACGAGCAGTACTTC,CASSLAGTSGSSVSYEQYF
NA,NA,TRBV25-1,TRBJ1-6,TGTGCCAGCAGTGAATATAGGGCAGGGGCTTCACCCCTCCACTTT,CASSEYRAGASPLHF
NA,TRBD2,TRBV28,TRBJ2-3,TGTGCCAGCAGTTTGGGGGGGTCGGATACGCAGTATTTT,CASSLGGSDTQYF
NA,NA,TRBV5-1,TRBJ2-7,TGCGCCAGCAGCTGGAAGGGGAAGGGCAACTACGAGCAGTACTTC,CASSWKGKGNYEQYF
NA,TRBD1,TRBV10-3,TRBJ2-7,TGTGCCATCAGTAAAAGACAGGGTGAGGGCGAGCAGTACTTC,CAISKRQGEGEQYF